These 13 T cell receptor beta chains originate from one sample sequenced in a study of CD8 T cells in Susac syndrome. RNA in amounts of about 0.5 to 1 ug was reverse transcribed with random hexamers. Using its own MiXCR run on the immunoSEQ multiplex PCR reads, TCRdb lists one record per CDR3 protein. The data hold around 280,000 distinct CDR3 sequences, with 85% observed a single time. The sample taken for sequencing was CD8+ T cells from PBMCs. The receptors originated from a human donor with multiple sclerosis.

V usage is TRBV6-5 and J usage is TRBJ2-2, with 7 bases matching TRBD2. The CDR3 runs to 16 residues. With V trimmed by 4 bases and J by 4 bases, 9 bases remained unmatched. Germline-derived CDR1 and CDR2 are MNHEY and SVGAGI. The CDR3 loop is CASSSVGGGGTGELFF. DNA for the CDR3: TGTGCCAGCAGTTCGGTGGGCGGGGGAGGCACCGGGGAGCTGTTTTTT.

The chain uses TRBV10-3 and TRBJ2-5, with D perhaps TRBD2 (6 bases). In germline, CDR1 is ENHRY, CDR2 SYGVKD. The CDR3 has 14 amino acids. Trimming cost V 8 bases and J 2 bases, with 15 bases left between them. The CDR3 spells CAIGKGGQQETQYF. The CDR3 DNA reads TGTGCCATCGGGAAAGGAGGGCAGCAAGAGACCCAGTACTTC.

DNA for the CDR3: TGTGCCAGCAGTTCCCTGCACAGGGGTGAGAGGAACACTGAAGCTTTCTTT. Translation: CASSSLHRGERNTEAFF. The chain uses TRBV12-3 or TRBV12-4 and TRBJ1-1, with 7 bases aligning to TRBD1. The V segment lost 4 bases and the J segment 1 base; nucleotides outside the gene matches: 12. The CDR3 spans 17 residues.

V is TRBV30 and J is TRBJ2-1; unclear D gene. This CDR3 has 12 residues. Germline V CDR1 and CDR2: GTSNPN, SVGIG (reference sequence). The V and J ends lost 2 bases and 10 bases respectively, with 12 bases between them. The CDR3 DNA reads as TGTGCCTGGAGTCCAGGCTCAGCGGAGCAGTTCTTC. Translating gives CAWSPGSAEQFF.

This clonotype was picked up a small number of times. The chain combines TRBV9 with TRBJ2-7, with 8 bases fitting TRBD2. The CDR3 extends over 13 amino acids. Germline V gene lookup returns CDR1 SGDLS and CDR2 YYNGEE. V lost 4 bases, J lost 5 bases, and 5 bases stayed unmatched. The CDR3 bases are TGTGCCAGCAGCTTTACGACTAGCGACGAGCAGTACTTC. Translated, it gives CASSFTTSDEQYF.

The CDR3 DNA is TGTGCCAGCAGCCAGAACGGGGGCTTCTATGGCTACACCTTC. It yields the protein CASSQNGGFYGYTF. V and J are TRBV7-6 and TRBJ1-2; tentatively, D is TRBD1 (6 bases). The V end lost 5 bases, the J end lost 4 bases, and 14 bases lay between the germline ends. There are 14 residues in the CDR3. The germline V gene has CDR1 SGHVS and CDR2 FNYEAQ.

This chain joins TRBV7-9 and TRBJ2-1; 8 bases line up with TRBD2. CDR1 SEHNR and CDR2 FQNEAQ come from the germline V gene (reference sequence). J was trimmed by 8 bases and V by 3 bases; bases with no gene match: 9. The CDR3 consists of 15 residues. Here the CDR3 DNA reads TGTGCCAGCAGCTTTGCGGGACTAGTTCTCGATGAGCAGTTCTTC. Protein: CASSFAGLVLDEQFF.

J is TRBJ2-1 and V is TRBV10-3; D may be TRBD2 (6 bases). The germline gives CDR1 ENHRY, CDR2 SYGVKD. This CDR3 region has 14 residues. The V end lost 3 bases, the J end lost 6 bases, and 12 bases lay between the germline ends. In nucleotides, the CDR3 is TGTGCCATCAGTGAATTCATCGGGAGCAATGAGCAGTTCTTC. Translated: CAISEFIGSNEQFF.

The chain links TRBV19 to TRBJ1-2, with 8 bases matching TRBD1. From germline, CDR1 is LNHDA and CDR2 SQIVND (reference sequence). The CDR3 runs 17 residues. V lost 6 bases, J lost 4 bases, and 16 bases stayed unmatched. The CDR3 coding sequence is TGTGCCAGTAGAGTTAGGATCGGGACAGGTATCGTCTATGGCTACACCTTC. The encoded protein is CASRVRIGTGIVYGYTF.

V gene TRBV13 combines with J gene TRBJ1-5; TRBD1 might be the D (5 bases). With 0 bases removed from V and 2 bases from J, the gap between germline ends came to 8 bases. The length of the CDR3 is 15 residues. In germline, CDR1 is PRHDT, CDR2 FYEKMQ (reference sequence). CDR3 sequence reads: CASSLGLGGNQPQHF. The CDR3 nucleotides are TGTGCCAGCAGCTTAGGACTGGGGGGCAATCAGCCCCAGCATTTT.

The rearrangement joins TRBV19 to TRBJ1-2; no clear D gene. The germline V gene has CDR1 LNHDA and CDR2 SQIVND (reference sequence). The CDR3 runs 11 residues. The CDR3 sequence is CAGRDHYGYTF. CDR3 bases: TGTGCGGGGAGGGATCACTATGGCTACACCTTC.

This clonotype was seen only once. The chain couples TRBV2 to TRBJ2-7; D uncertain. The CDR3 totals 12 residues. Trimming stripped 7 bases from V and 0 bases from J, with 7 bases between. Germline assignment: CDR1 SNHLY and CDR2 FYNNEI. This chain's CDR3 is CASIDASYEQYF. The CDR3 region has the DNA TGTGCCAGCATCGACGCCTCCTACGAGCAGTACTTC.

This rearrangement joins TRBV7-9 to TRBJ1-2; no clear D gene. The CDR3 loop spans 14 amino acids. Germline CDR1 and CDR2: SEHNR and FQNEAQ (reference sequence). V shed 2 bases and J shed 6 bases, with 13 bases lying between them. For the CDR3, the DNA is TGTGCCAGCAGCTTAACAGCACCGGAGAATGGCTACACCTTC. As protein: CASSLTAPENGYTF. Variable domain in full (rest from reference TRBV7-9 and TRBJ1-2): DTGVSQNPRHKITKRGQNVTFRCDPISEHNRLYWYRQTLGQGPEFLTYFQNEAQLEKSRLLSDRFSAERPKGSFSTLEIQRTEQGDSAMYLCASSLTAPENGYTFGSGTRLTVV.